The rows below give T cell receptor beta chains drawn from one sample of a study of shared clonotypes between healthy human individuals. Clones were read by immunoSEQ multiplex PCR, and TCRdb kept only the in-frame ones, dropping some. The table lists over 150,000 clones, 60% to 75% of them singletons. Material for sequencing was memory CD4+ T cells sorted from blood. Every receptor here comes from a man aged 25-45 years in good health. The CDR3 runs from the conserved cysteine through the conserved F or W. The order of the fields is clone size, J gene, D gene, V gene, CDR3 protein, CDR3 DNA. The D gene is left open where the match is weak. Clone sizes are given selectively: once, few, many, or a class where the clone is expanded.

clone size: once
J gene: TRBJ2-2
D gene: .
V gene: TRBV2
CDR3 protein: CASSDRKNTGELFF
CDR3 DNA: TGTGCCAGCAGTGACCGGAAGAACACCGGGGAGCTGTTTTTT

clone size: .
J gene: TRBJ1-5
D gene: TRBD1
V gene: TRBV2
CDR3 protein: CASRGTGDQPQHF
CDR3 DNA: TGTGCCAGCAGAGGGACAGGGGATCAGCCCCAGCATTTT

clone size: once
J gene: TRBJ2-7
D gene: .
V gene: TRBV7-8
CDR3 protein: CASSVRPYEQYF
CDR3 DNA: TGTGCCAGCAGCGTTAGACCCTACGAGCAGTACTTC

clone size: .
J gene: TRBJ1-2
D gene: .
V gene: TRBV7-2
CDR3 protein: CASRPIGGDGYTF
CDR3 DNA: TGTGCCAGCAGACCAATTGGGGGGGATGGCTACACCTTC

clone size: .
J gene: TRBJ1-1
D gene: TRBD1
V gene: TRBV4-1
CDR3 protein: CASSRDREPEAFF
CDR3 DNA: TGCGCCAGCAGCCGAGACAGGGAGCCTGAAGCTTTCTTT

clone size: .
J gene: TRBJ2-7
D gene: .
V gene: TRBV27
CDR3 protein: CASSREHNTYEQYF
CDR3 DNA: TGTGCCAGCAGTCGAGAGCATAATACCTACGAGCAGTACTTC

clone size: once
J gene: TRBJ2-5
D gene: .
V gene: TRBV5-1
CDR3 protein: CASSRTETQYF
CDR3 DNA: TGCGCCAGCAGCAGGACAGAGACCCAGTACTTC

clone size: .
J gene: TRBJ2-5
D gene: .
V gene: TRBV5-6
CDR3 protein: CASSLGAKWDF
CDR3 DNA: TGTGCCAGCAGCTTGGGGGCTAAATGGGACTTC

clone size: .
J gene: TRBJ2-3
D gene: TRBD2
V gene: TRBV5-1
CDR3 protein: CASKVLAGDLDTQYF
CDR3 DNA: TGCGCCAGCAAAGTCCTAGCGGGAGATCTAGATACGCAGTATTTT

clone size: .
J gene: TRBJ1-4
D gene: .
V gene: TRBV5-4
CDR3 protein: CASSLRGASEKLFF
CDR3 DNA: TGTGCCAGCAGCTTGCGGGGGGCGTCTGAAAAACTGTTTTTT

clone size: few
J gene: TRBJ2-1
D gene: TRBD1
V gene: TRBV10-3
CDR3 protein: CAISESGTGNHEQFF
CDR3 DNA: TGTGCCATCAGTGAGTCTGGGACAGGGAATCATGAGCAGTTCTTC

clone size: .
J gene: TRBJ2-7
D gene: .
V gene: TRBV5-1
CDR3 protein: CASSPSTGTYEQYF
CDR3 DNA: TGCGCCAGCAGCCCGTCGACAGGGACTTACGAGCAGTACTTC

clone size: once
J gene: TRBJ2-7
D gene: TRBD1
V gene: TRBV27
CDR3 protein: CASRDREPHYEQYF
CDR3 DNA: TGTGCCAGCAGAGACAGGGAACCCCACTACGAGCAGTACTTC

clone size: few
J gene: TRBJ2-1
D gene: TRBD1
V gene: TRBV15
CDR3 protein: CATSRESSGQGYNEQFF
CDR3 DNA: TGTGCCACCAGCAGAGAATCATCAGGACAGGGCTACAATGAGCAGTTCTTC

clone size: many
J gene: TRBJ2-7
D gene: TRBD1
V gene: TRBV2
CDR3 protein: CASRAGTGMGEQYF
CDR3 DNA: TGTGCCAGCAGGGCCGGGACAGGAATGGGTGAGCAGTACTTC

clone size: .
J gene: TRBJ2-1
D gene: .
V gene: TRBV28
CDR3 protein: CASSLEGAYNEQFF
CDR3 DNA: TGTGCCAGCAGTTTAGAGGGGGCCTACAATGAGCAGTTCTTC

clone size: .
J gene: TRBJ1-5
D gene: .
V gene: TRBV2
CDR3 protein: CASRDRQRTSNQPQHF
CDR3 DNA: TGTGCCAGCAGGGACAGACAACGGACTAGCAATCAGCCCCAGCATTTT

clone size: .
J gene: TRBJ1-4
D gene: .
V gene: TRBV11-2
CDR3 protein: CASSFGGEKLFF
CDR3 DNA: TGTGCCAGCAGCTTTGGGGGTGAAAAACTGTTTTTT

clone size: few
J gene: TRBJ2-2
D gene: .
V gene: TRBV5-1
CDR3 protein: CASSDVLLGGELFF
CDR3 DNA: TGCGCCAGCAGCGACGTACTTTTGGGCGGGGAGCTGTTTTTT

clone size: few
J gene: TRBJ2-1
D gene: TRBD2
V gene: TRBV5-1
CDR3 protein: CASSSRTSGGNEQFF
CDR3 DNA: TGCGCCAGCAGCTCCCGGACTAGCGGGGGCAATGAGCAGTTCTTC

clone size: few
J gene: TRBJ2-7
D gene: .
V gene: TRBV29-1
CDR3 protein: CSVVYTYEQYF
CDR3 DNA: TGCAGCGTTGTATACACCTACGAGCAGTACTTC

clone size: few
J gene: TRBJ1-1
D gene: TRBD1
V gene: TRBV5-4
CDR3 protein: CASSHDRVGEAFF
CDR3 DNA: TGTGCCAGCAGCCATGACAGGGTAGGTGAAGCTTTCTTT

clone size: .
J gene: TRBJ2-7
D gene: TRBD2
V gene: TRBV9
CDR3 protein: CASSVGVAGGPYEQYF
CDR3 DNA: TGTGCCAGCAGCGTAGGGGTAGCGGGAGGCCCCTACGAGCAGTACTTC

clone size: .
J gene: TRBJ2-3
D gene: .
V gene: TRBV9
CDR3 protein: CASSPRTGTDTQYF
CDR3 DNA: TGTGCCAGCAGCCCCAGGACTGGAACAGATACGCAGTATTTT

clone size: .
J gene: TRBJ2-5
D gene: TRBD2
V gene: TRBV4-3
CDR3 protein: CASSQGLVGGAQYF
CDR3 DNA: TGCGCCAGCAGCCAAGGACTGGTCGGGGGGGCCCAGTACTTC

clone size: once
J gene: TRBJ2-5
D gene: .
V gene: TRBV28
CDR3 protein: CASSWYFQETQYF
CDR3 DNA: TGTGCCAGCAGTTGGTACTTTCAAGAGACCCAGTACTTC

clone size: .
J gene: TRBJ2-6
D gene: .
V gene: TRBV15
CDR3 protein: CATSTKNRETHSGANVLTF
CDR3 DNA: TGTGCCACCAGCACCAAAAACAGGGAAACTCACTCTGGGGCCAACGTCCTGACTTTC

clone size: .
J gene: TRBJ2-7
D gene: .
V gene: TRBV4-3
CDR3 protein: CAGVGGALCEQYF
CDR3 DNA: TGCGCCGGCGTAGGAGGGGCGCTTTGTGAGCAGTACTTC

clone size: few
J gene: TRBJ2-1
D gene: .
V gene: TRBV11-3
CDR3 protein: CASSATGFNEQFF
CDR3 DNA: TGTGCCAGCAGCGCGACAGGTTTCAATGAGCAGTTCTTC

clone size: .
J gene: TRBJ2-1
D gene: .
V gene: TRBV19
CDR3 protein: CASRAGGTYNEQFF
CDR3 DNA: TGTGCCAGTAGAGCGGGCGGTACCTACAATGAGCAGTTCTTC

clone size: few
J gene: TRBJ2-7
D gene: .
V gene: TRBV21-1
CDR3 protein: CASSKGGRMDYEQYF
CDR3 DNA: TGTGCCAGCAGCAAAGGGGGACGGATGGACTACGAGCAGTACTTC

clone size: .
J gene: TRBJ2-7
D gene: TRBD2
V gene: TRBV11-2
CDR3 protein: CASSPRAGGIYEQYF
CDR3 DNA: TGTGCCAGCAGCCCACGAGCGGGAGGTATTTACGAGCAGTACTTC

clone size: .
J gene: TRBJ2-7
D gene: .
V gene: TRBV5-4
CDR3 protein: CASSLAKGGEQYF
CDR3 DNA: TGTGCCAGCAGCTTGGCCAAGGGGGGCGAGCAGTACTTC

clone size: .
J gene: TRBJ2-7
D gene: .
V gene: TRBV14
CDR3 protein: CASSQVATQYF
CDR3 DNA: TGTGCCAGCAGCCAGGTGGCCACACAGTACTTC

clone size: few
J gene: TRBJ1-1
D gene: .
V gene: TRBV19
CDR3 protein: CASMPNHRNTEAFF
CDR3 DNA: TGTGCCAGTATGCCGAACCACAGGAACACTGAAGCTTTCTTT

clone size: .
J gene: TRBJ2-7
D gene: TRBD2
V gene: TRBV10-3
CDR3 protein: CAISAGLALSYEQYF
CDR3 DNA: TGTGCCATCAGTGCGGGACTAGCGCTCTCCTACGAGCAGTACTTC

clone size: .
J gene: TRBJ1-1
D gene: .
V gene: TRBV18
CDR3 protein: CASSPSVAGFMNTEAFF
CDR3 DNA: TGTGCCAGCTCACCTTCCGTAGCGGGGTTCATGAACACTGAAGCTTTCTTT

clone size: few
J gene: TRBJ2-5
D gene: .
V gene: TRBV5-4
CDR3 protein: CASTLALQETQYF
CDR3 DNA: TGTGCCAGCACCCTAGCGTTGCAAGAGACCCAGTACTTC

clone size: .
J gene: TRBJ2-3
D gene: .
V gene: TRBV13
CDR3 protein: CASSESGRGTDTQYF
CDR3 DNA: TGTGCCAGCAGCGAAAGCGGAAGAGGCACAGATACGCAGTATTTT

clone size: .
J gene: TRBJ2-2
D gene: .
V gene: TRBV9
CDR3 protein: CASSGESVGVYTGELFF
CDR3 DNA: TGTGCCAGCAGCGGAGAATCGGTGGGAGTCTACACCGGGGAGCTGTTTTTT

clone size: once
J gene: TRBJ2-5
D gene: TRBD2
V gene: TRBV5-4
CDR3 protein: CASSRRLAALETQYF
CDR3 DNA: TGTGCCAGCAGCCGCCGACTAGCGGCCCTTGAGACCCAGTACTTC